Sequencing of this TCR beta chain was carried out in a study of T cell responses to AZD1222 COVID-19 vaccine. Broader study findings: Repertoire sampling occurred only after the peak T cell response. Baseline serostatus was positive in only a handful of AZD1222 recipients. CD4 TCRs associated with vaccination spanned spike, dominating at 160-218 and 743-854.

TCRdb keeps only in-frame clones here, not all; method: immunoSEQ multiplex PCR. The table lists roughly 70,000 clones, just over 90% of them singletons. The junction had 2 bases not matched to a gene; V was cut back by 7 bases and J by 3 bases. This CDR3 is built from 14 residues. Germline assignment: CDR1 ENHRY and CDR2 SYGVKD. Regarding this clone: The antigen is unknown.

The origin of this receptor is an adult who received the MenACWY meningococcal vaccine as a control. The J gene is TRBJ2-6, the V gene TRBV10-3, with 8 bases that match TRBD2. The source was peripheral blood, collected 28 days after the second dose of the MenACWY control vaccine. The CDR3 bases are TGTGCCATCAAGGGGACTAGTGGGGCCAACGTCCTGACTTTC. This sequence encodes CAIKGTSGANVLTF.